The TCR beta chain under discussion was sequenced for a study of T cells in Graves' hyperthyroidism and ophthalmopathy. Overall study results and limits: Blood also held most thyroid clonotypes expanded beyond 0.001.

The length of the CDR3 is 15 residues. V dropped 4 bases and J dropped 8; count of bases not matched to a gene: 9. Germline V gene data show CDR1 as SGDLS and CDR2 as YYNGEE. Patients were aged 18 to 65, had disease duration under 2 months, and had newly diagnosed hyperthyroidism. Investigators excluded patients with uncontrolled infection, other autoimmune disease, pregnancy or lactation. Used for diagnoses were clinical symptoms, serum thyroxine and TRAb, thyroid ultrasound and orbital computed tomography. This clonotype occurred a few times. Its specificity is unknown. From RNA transcripts, TCR beta CDR3 regions were amplified. First-round RT-PCR targeting the TCR CDR3 was performed with the HTBI primer set. TCRdb redid the calling of the multiplex PCR reads with MiXCR, one entry per CDR3 protein. The repertoire holds some 250,000 distinct CDR3 sequences, with about 14% as singletons.

This rearrangement joins TRBV9 to TRBJ2-1; 10 bases fit TRBD1. Sequenced material: blood. The TCR was taken from a woman between 40 and 55 years old with Graves' hyperthyroidism that later progressed to Graves' ophthalmopathy. CDR3: CASSPSTGGFHEQFF. CDR3 nucleotide sequence: TGTGCCAGCAGCCCGTCGACAGGGGGCTTCCATGAGCAGTTCTTC. The entire variable domain, with the rest obtained from reference TRBV9 and TRBJ2-1, is as follows: DSGVTQTPKHLITATGQRVTLRCSPRSGDLSVYWYQQSLDQGLQFLIQYYNGEERAKGNILERFSAQQFPDLHSELNLSSLELGDSALYFCASSPSTGGFHEQFFGPGTRLTVL.